The 28 T cell receptor beta chains in this list originate from one sample, sequenced in a study of T cells in women clearing cervical HPV infection. TCRdb's table, derived via immunoSEQ multiplex PCR, lists solely in-frame clones and lacks some. The specimen's table records under 45,000 clones. Sample: blood buffy coat. These receptors were obtained from a woman aged 18 to 75 with a cervical HPV16 infection that either progressed to CIN3+ or cleared (not recorded which).

A note on this clone: The read gets to within 3 residues of the CDR3 end, and the germline J gene fills in the rest. This sample includes further DNA sequences coding for the same CDR3. This chain links TRBV7-9 with TRBJ1-2; no clear D gene. The length of the CDR3 is 13 residues. V was pared by 4 bases and J by 6 bases, with 12 bases between. Looked up from germline, CDR1 is SEHNR and CDR2 is FQNEAQ (reference sequence). The CDR3 sequence: CASSSSGLDGYTF. CDR3 DNA, as far as it was read: TGTGCCAGCAGCTCATCAGGTCTTGATGGC.

The sequenced CDR3 bases are TGCAGCGCAACTAGCGGAATCTCCTACAATGAG. Translation gives CSATSGISYNE. The whole CDR3 protein is CSATSGISYNEQFF. V and J are TRBV29-1 and TRBJ2-1; 8 positions agree with TRBD2. The read finishes 3 residues shy of the CDR3 end, and the germline J gene is used to complete it. This CDR3 has 14 amino acids. V trimming: 7 bases; J trimming: 0 bases; junction bases outside the gene matches: 5. Germline loops: CDR1 SQVTM, CDR2 ANQGSEA.

Turning to this clone: The CDR3 extends 3 residues past the end of the read, so its final part is completed from the germline J gene. The V call is TRBV20-1, the J call TRBJ2-1, with 8 bases matching TRBD2. The ends lost 5 bases at V and 7 bases at J; junction bases unmatched: 7. The CDR3 runs to 13 residues. Germline CDR1 DFQATT, CDR2 SNEGSKA (reference sequence). CDR3 sequence reads: CSAFSGTGNEQFF. The CDR3 DNA, read in part, is TGCAGTGCTTTTAGCGGGACCGGAAATGAG.

With regard to this clone: Read data end 3 residues before the CDR3 end; the end is taken from the germline J gene. V usage is TRBV5-6 and J usage is TRBJ2-1; the D is unclear. The CDR3 totals 12 residues. Germline V gene lookup returns CDR1 SGHDT and CDR2 YYEEEE. V was trimmed by 0 bases and J by 6 bases, leaving 4 bases between them. The CDR3 reads CASSLGRNEQFF. The CDR3 bases that were read are TGTGCCAGCAGCTTGGGTCGCAATGAG.

CDR3 sequence: CASSRLNTEAFF. Incomplete CDR3 DNA: TGTGCCAGCAGTAGGTTAAACACTGAA. The chain links TRBV6-2 or TRBV6-3 to TRBJ1-1, with D uncertain. Sequencing ends 3 residues short of the CDR3 end; the germline J gene provides the rest. The germline gives CDR1 MNHEY, CDR2 SVGEGT. V gave up 5 bases and J gave up 2 bases, with 6 bases separating them. The CDR3 loop spans 12 amino acids.

Turning to this clone: Sequencing ends 3 residues short of the CDR3 end; the germline J gene provides the rest. The rearrangement uses TRBV5-5 and TRBJ2-2, with a weak D call TRBD2 (6 bases). The CDR3 contains 14 residues. Trimming pared 0 bases from V and 6 bases from J, leaving 9 bases between. The germline CDR1 and CDR2 sequences are SGHKS and YYEKEE (reference sequence). The CDR3 reads CASSLGGDAGELFF. The sequenced CDR3 bases are TGTGCCAGCAGCTTGGGGGGGGACGCCGGGGAG.

Turning to this clone: The CDR3 end lies 3 residues beyond the end of the read and is filled in from the germline J gene. The chain is built from TRBV7-2 and TRBJ1-5; possibly TRBD1 for D (6 bases). CDR3 length equals 15 residues. V was shortened by 1 base and J by 4 bases, with 11 bases between the two germline ends. Germline V gene sequence: CDR1 SGHTA, CDR2 FQGNSA. The part of the CDR3 DNA that was read is TGTGCCAGCAGCTTAGGGGCGCAGGGGAATCAGCCC. Its protein is CASSLGAQGNQP. The full CDR3 protein reads CASSLGAQGNQPQHF.

The CDR3 region is CASSSQVEAFF. The CDR3 bases that were read are TGTGCCAGCAGCTCCCAGGTTGAA. This chain joins TRBV5-4 and TRBJ1-1; D unresolved. The read ends 3 residues early relative to the CDR3; the germline J gene fills the gap. This CDR3 has 11 residues. Germline lookup yields CDR1 SGHNT and CDR2 YYREEE (reference sequence). V lost 3 bases and J lost 7, with 7 bases in between.

The sequenced part of the CDR3 DNA is TGTGCCAGTAGTATCTTGCTAAGCCCCCGAGGGAACATT. Protein sequence: CASSILLSPRGNI. The CDR3, in full, reads CASSILLSPRGNIQYF. The V call is TRBV19, the J call TRBJ2-4, with D possibly TRBD2 on 5 matching bases. The read terminates 3 residues ahead of where the CDR3 ends, so the germline J gene completes it. The CDR3 is 16 residues long. Germline values: CDR1 LNHDA, CDR2 SQIVND (reference sequence). Trimming removed 3 bases from V and 7 bases from J, with 19 bases in between. Looking up the rest from reference TRBV19 and TRBJ2-4 gives the full variable domain: DGGITQSPKYLFRKEGQNVTLSCEQNLNHDAMYWYRQDPGQGLRLIYYSQIVNDFQKGDIAEGYSVSREKKESFPLTVTSAQKNPTAFYLCASSILLSPRGNIQYFGAGTRLSVL.

As to this clone: The sequenced fragment ends 3 residues before the CDR3 boundary, so the rest is inferred from the germline J gene. V gene TRBV18 combines with J gene TRBJ1-1; no clear D gene. The CDR3 runs to 15 residues. Germline V gene data show CDR1 as KGHSH and CDR2 as LQKENI. The CDR3 is CASSPQKFRDNEAFF. CDR3 bases read: TGTGCCAGCTCTCCTCAGAAGTTTAGAGACAATGAG.

On this clone: The missing CDR3 end, 3 residues past where the read stops, is filled in from the germline J gene. This chain links TRBV12-3 or TRBV12-4 with TRBJ2-7, with D uncertain. The CDR3 spans 15 residues. Between the trimmed V and J ends, which lost 3 bases and 4 bases, there was a span of 16 bases. The part of the CDR3 DNA that was read is TGTGCCAGCAGTTTCGCACTAACCTCTGGGTACGAG. It codes for CASSFALTSGYE. The complete CDR3 reads CASSFALTSGYEQYF.

As regards this clone: The junction departs from germline at one end; a sequencing error may be responsible. The read terminates 3 residues ahead of where the CDR3 ends, so the germline J gene completes it. This rearrangement joins TRBV5-6 to TRBJ2-1; D remains ambiguous. Germline CDR1 is SGHDT and CDR2 is YYEEEE. The length of the CDR3 is 12 residues. Incomplete CDR3 DNA: TGTGCCAGCAGGTTGGGCGCTGGTGAG. Translation gives CASRLGAGE. The full CDR3 protein is CASRLGAGEQFF. The variable domain in full, completed from reference TRBV5-6 and TRBJ2-1, reads DAGVTQSPTHLIKTRGQQVTLRCSPKSGHDTVSWYQQALGQGPQFIFQYYEEEERQRGNFPDRFSGHQFPNYSSELNVNALLLGDSALYLCASRLGAGEQFFGPGTRLTVL.

Regarding this clone: The read is 3 residues too short to cover the CDR3 end, so that end is filled in from the germline J gene. The V call is TRBV29-1, the J call TRBJ2-4; 8 bases line up with TRBD2. Germline V lookup: CDR1 SQVTM, CDR2 ANQGSEA. The CDR3 runs 15 residues. The CDR3 loop reads CSVEGSSGFQETQYF. The covered CDR3 bases are TGCAGCGTTGAAGGTTCTAGCGGGTTCCAAGAGACT.

Comment on this clone: The CDR3 end falls 3 residues outside the read, so it is completed with the germline J gene. The chain carries TRBV18 and TRBJ1-2; 7 bases are shared with TRBD1. CDR3 length: 16 amino acids. The germline V gene has CDR1 KGHSH and CDR2 LQKENI. CDR3 sequence: CASSPDTGAGTDTYTF. The CDR3 DNA, read in part, is TGTGCCAGCTCACCGGACACAGGGGCCGGCACAGATACC.

As concerns this clone: Read coverage stops 3 residues before the CDR3 terminus; the germline J gene supplies the remainder. The chain couples TRBV7-8 to TRBJ1-3; 7 positions match TRBD1. J gave up 0 bases and V 5 bases, and 1 base lay outside the gene matches. The germline V gene has CDR1 SGHVS and CDR2 FQNEAQ. The CDR3 loop spans 14 amino acids. The sequenced CDR3 bases are TGTGCCAGCAGCCACAGGGGCTCTGGAAACACC. Translating gives CASSHRGSGNT. The whole CDR3 protein reads CASSHRGSGNTIYF.

With respect to this clone: Coverage ceases 3 residues before the CDR3 finishes, and the germline J gene fills in the end. J is TRBJ2-5 and V is TRBV5-1, with D maybe TRBD1 (5 bases). This CDR3 comprises 13 residues. V lost 0 bases to trimming and J lost 4 bases, with 7 bases between them. Germline V gene lookup returns CDR1 SGHRS and CDR2 YFSETQ. The covered CDR3 bases are TGCGCCAGCAGCTTGGAGGGGCGAGAGACC. Protein sequence: CASSLEGRET. The entire CDR3 sequence reads CASSLEGRETQYF.

Details on this clone: The read ends 3 residues early relative to the CDR3; the germline J gene fills the gap. The V gene is TRBV20-1, the J gene TRBJ2-1, with D possibly matching TRBD2 (5 bases). V dropped 3 bases and J dropped 2 bases, with 14 bases sitting between them. Germline CDR1 reads DFQATT; CDR2 reads SNEGSKA (reference sequence). This CDR3 region has 15 residues. The CDR3 sequence: CSASGRETTYNEQFF. The CDR3 DNA, read in part, is TGCAGTGCTAGTGGTAGGGAGACTACCTACAATGAG.

The sequenced CDR3 bases are TGTGCCAGCTCGCTTGGACAGGGAGCCTACGAC. This encodes CASSLGQGAYD. The whole CDR3 protein is CASSLGQGAYDYTF. The chain combines TRBV18 with TRBJ1-2, with TRBD1 matching over 8 bases. The CDR3 is cut off 3 residues early in the read; its end comes from the germline J gene. Germline CDR1 reads KGHSH; CDR2 reads LQKENI. The CDR3 runs 14 residues.

As for this clone: The read stops 3 residues short of the end of the CDR3; the missing end is completed from the germline J gene. The chain is built from TRBV30 and TRBJ2-3; weak D call: TRBD2 (6 bases). Germline V gives CDR1 GTSNPN, CDR2 SVGIG (reference sequence). The CDR3 contains 15 residues. CDR3 bases read: TGTGCCTGGAGTGTAGGAGGGGTTAGCAATCAGCCG. Translated, it gives CAWSVGGVSNQP. The CDR3 in full is CAWSVGGVSNQPQYF.

CDR3 amino acids: CASSKTSGSPSYEQYF. The sequenced part of the CDR3 DNA is TGTGCCAGTAGTAAGACTAGCGGGAGCCCATCCTACGAG. The chain employs TRBV19 and TRBJ2-7; 12 bases are shared with TRBD2. The CDR3 goes on 3 residues after the read ends, and that part is filled in from the germline J gene. J gave up 1 base and V 4 bases, and 5 bases lay outside the gene matches. This CDR3 contains 16 residues. CDR1 is LNHDA and CDR2 is SQIVND in the germline V gene (reference sequence). The entire variable domain, with the rest obtained from reference TRBV19 and TRBJ2-7, is as follows: DGGITQSPKYLFRKEGQNVTLSCEQNLNHDAMYWYRQDPGQGLRLIYYSQIVNDFQKGDIAEGYSVSREKKESFPLTVTSAQKNPTAFYLCASSKTSGSPSYEQYFGPGTRLTVT.

A word on this clone: With the read ending 3 residues before the CDR3 end, the germline J gene is used to fill in that end. The V and J genes are TRBV19 and TRBJ2-4, with TRBD2 as a possible D gene (6 bases). The CDR3 runs to 14 residues. CDR1 and CDR2 (germline): LNHDA, SQIVND (reference sequence). The sequenced part of the CDR3 DNA is TGTGCCAGTACCGGGACTTTCCCTTCGGGCGGT. It specifies CASTGTFPSGG. The whole CDR3 protein reads CASTGTFPSGGQYF. Together with reference TRBV19 and TRBJ2-4, the CDR3 gives the full variable domain: DGGITQSPKYLFRKEGQNVTLSCEQNLNHDAMYWYRQDPGQGLRLIYYSQIVNDFQKGDIAEGYSVSREKKESFPLTVTSAQKNPTAFYLCASTGTFPSGGQYFGAGTRLSVL.

Turning to this clone: The read falls 3 residues short of the CDR3 end, and the missing part is taken from the germline J gene. The chain couples TRBV7-8 to TRBJ2-7, with 10 bases identical to TRBD2. CDR3 size: 15 residues. CDR1 and CDR2 from the germline V gene are SGHVS and FQNEAQ. J was trimmed by 2 bases and V by 1 base; bases with no gene match: 2. This chain's CDR3 is CASSLGTSGTYEQYF. The sequenced part of the CDR3 DNA is TGTGCCAGCAGCTTAGGGACTAGCGGCACCTACGAG. Supplemented by reference TRBV7-8 and TRBJ2-7, the full variable domain reads GAGVSQSPRYKVAKRGQDVALRCDPISGHVSLFWYQQALGQGPEFLTYFQNEAQLDKSGLPSDRFFAERPEGSVSTLKIQRTQQEDSAVYLCASSLGTSGTYEQYFGPGTRLTVT.

Concerning this clone: The read halts 3 residues ahead of the CDR3 end, with the missing end drawn from the germline J gene. This sequence joins TRBV29-1 and TRBJ2-7; D might be TRBD2 (6 bases). V was shortened by 4 bases and J by 2 bases, with 12 bases between the two germline ends. The CDR3 spans 13 residues. Germline V gene sequence: CDR1 SQVTM, CDR2 ANQGSEA. CDR3 bases read: TGCAGCGTTGTTGAGGGACTTGCCTACGAG. This gives the protein CSVVEGLAYE. The whole CDR3 protein is CSVVEGLAYEQYF.

As concerns this clone: The read falls 3 residues short of the CDR3 end, and the missing part is taken from the germline J gene. The V gene is TRBV9, the J gene TRBJ2-7, with 10 bases fitting TRBD1. The germline gives CDR1 SGDLS, CDR2 YYNGEE. V was clipped by 3 bases and J by 6 bases; unmatched bases: 6. CDR3 length equals 14 residues. Here the CDR3 reads CASSGTTGGFEQYF. The DNA read from the CDR3 is TGTGCCAGCAGCGGAACGACAGGGGGCTTCGAG.

A remark on this clone: The CDR3 end is not reached by the read, which stops 3 residues before it; the germline J gene fills it in. V is TRBV19 and J is TRBJ2-2; 8 nucleotides line up with TRBD2. The CDR3 is 14 amino acids. The ends lost 6 bases at V and 9 bases at J; junction bases unmatched: 9. CDR1 is LNHDA and CDR2 is SQIVND in the germline V gene (reference sequence). The sequenced part of the CDR3 DNA is TGTGCCAGTAGGGGGACTAGAGGGACCAGGGAG. Protein product: CASRGTRGTRE. The full-length CDR3 reads as CASRGTRGTRELFF. Full variable domain (rest looked up from reference TRBV19 and TRBJ2-2): DGGITQSPKYLFRKEGQNVTLSCEQNLNHDAMYWYRQDPGQGLRLIYYSQIVNDFQKGDIAEGYSVSREKKESFPLTVTSAQKNPTAFYLCASRGTRGTRELFFGEGSRLTVL.

A word on this clone: The read ends 3 residues shy of where the CDR3 ends; the end is completed using the germline J gene. V gene TRBV19 combines with J gene TRBJ1-2; D unclear. Germline lookup yields CDR1 LNHDA and CDR2 SQIVND (reference sequence). The CDR3 spans 15 residues. CDR3 DNA, as far as it was read: TGTGCCAGTAGTGGTTTCAAGCGGGGAGCCTACGAC. Translated: CASSGFKRGAYD. Given in full, the CDR3 is CASSGFKRGAYDYTF.

As to this clone: Read sequence stops 3 residues before the CDR3 end, and the germline J gene provides the missing end. The chain recombines TRBV7-8 with TRBJ1-2; D might be TRBD1 (6 bases). CDR3 length equals 15 residues. From germline, CDR1 is SGHVS and CDR2 FQNEAQ. CDR3 DNA, as far as it was read: TGTGCCAGCACCAGCAGGGGAGGGACCTACAATGAC. It is translated as CASTSRGGTYND. The full CDR3 sequence reads CASTSRGGTYNDYTF. Full variable domain (outside the CDR3, taken from reference TRBV7-8 and TRBJ1-2): GAGVSQSPRYKVAKRGQDVALRCDPISGHVSLFWYQQALGQGPEFLTYFQNEAQLDKSGLPSDRFFAERPEGSVSTLKIQRTQQEDSAVYLCASTSRGGTYNDYTFGSGTRLTVV.

On this clone itself: The read terminates 3 residues before the CDR3 end, so the remaining end is supplied by the germline J gene. The chain links TRBV13 to TRBJ2-1, with D perhaps matching TRBD2 (6 bases). Per germline, CDR1 PRHDT and CDR2 FYEKMQ (reference sequence). Trimming pared 0 bases from V and 0 bases from J, leaving 9 bases between. This CDR3 has 16 amino acids. CDR3 DNA, as far as it was read: TGTGCCAGCAGCTTAGGGCGGGGAAGCTCCTACAATGAG. It yields the protein CASSLGRGSSYNE. The whole CDR3 is CASSLGRGSSYNEQFF.